This TCR beta chain emerged from a study of Ad26.COV2.S vaccination and SARS-CoV-2 variants. The CDR3 consists of 14 residues. V was pared by 2 bases and J by 5 bases, with 4 bases of the junction left unmatched. Germline V gene lookup returns CDR1 SGHDT and CDR2 YYEEEE. This table comes from immunoSEQ multiplex PCR, and its TCRdb copy is limited to in-frame clones, with some not included. In the table there are around 300,000 clones, roughly 90% of which are singletons. The treatment denotes: roughly 18 received Ad26.COV2.S at low or high dose, single or two shots; five or six received placebo; per-sample allocation not given. After the first vaccine or placebo injection, samples were drawn on day 63.

The receptor was isolated from a person between 18 and 60 years old who received the Ad26.COV2.S COVID-19 vaccine or a placebo. The chain carries TRBV5-6 and TRBJ2-1; TRBD1 matches 7 bases. The starting material was peripheral blood, obtained in a trial of Ad26.COV2.S vaccine versus placebo. CDR3 protein: CASSFGTENNEQFF. The CDR3 nucleotides are TGTGCCAGCAGCTTCGGGACAGAAAACAATGAGCAGTTCTTC. The full variable domain, rest sourced from reference TRBV5-6 and TRBJ2-1, is DAGVTQSPTHLIKTRGQQVTLRCSPKSGHDTVSWYQQALGQGPQFIFQYYEEEERQRGNFPDRFSGHQFPNYSSELNVNALLLGDSALYLCASSFGTENNEQFFGPGTRLTVL.